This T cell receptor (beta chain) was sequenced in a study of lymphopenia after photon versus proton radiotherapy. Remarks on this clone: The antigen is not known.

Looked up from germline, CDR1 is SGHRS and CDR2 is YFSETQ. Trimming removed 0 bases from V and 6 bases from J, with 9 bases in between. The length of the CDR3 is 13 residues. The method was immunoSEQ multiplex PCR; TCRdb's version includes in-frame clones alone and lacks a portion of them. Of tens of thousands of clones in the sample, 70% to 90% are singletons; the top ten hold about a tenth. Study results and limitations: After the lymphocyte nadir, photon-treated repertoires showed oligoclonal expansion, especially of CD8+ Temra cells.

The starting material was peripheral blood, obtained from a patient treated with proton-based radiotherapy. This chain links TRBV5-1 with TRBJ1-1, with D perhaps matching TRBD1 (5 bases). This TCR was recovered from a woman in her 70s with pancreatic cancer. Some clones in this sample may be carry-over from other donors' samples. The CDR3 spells CASSLGGASEAFF. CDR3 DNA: TGCGCCAGCAGCTTGGGAGGGGCTTCTGAAGCTTTCTTT.